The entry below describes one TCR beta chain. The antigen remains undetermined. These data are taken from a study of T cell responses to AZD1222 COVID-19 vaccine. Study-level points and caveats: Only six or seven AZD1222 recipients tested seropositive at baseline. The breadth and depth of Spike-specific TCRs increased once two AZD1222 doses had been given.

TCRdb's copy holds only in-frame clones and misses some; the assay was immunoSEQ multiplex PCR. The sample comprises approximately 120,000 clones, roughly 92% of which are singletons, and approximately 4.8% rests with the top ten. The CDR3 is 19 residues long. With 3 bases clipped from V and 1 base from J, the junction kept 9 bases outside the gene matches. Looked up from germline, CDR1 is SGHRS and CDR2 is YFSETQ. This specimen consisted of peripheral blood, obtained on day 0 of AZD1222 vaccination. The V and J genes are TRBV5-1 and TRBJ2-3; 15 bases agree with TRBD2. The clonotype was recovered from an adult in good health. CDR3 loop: CASSSGLAGGTYGTDTQYF. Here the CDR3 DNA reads TGCGCCAGCAGCTCGGGACTAGCGGGGGGTACCTATGGCACAGATACGCAGTATTTT. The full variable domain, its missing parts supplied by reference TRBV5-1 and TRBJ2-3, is KAGVTQTPRYLIKTRGQQVTLSCSPISGHRSVSWYQQTPGQGLQFLFEYFSETQRNKGNFPGRFSGRQFSNSRSEMNVSTLELGDSALYLCASSSGLAGGTYGTDTQYFGPGTRLTVL.